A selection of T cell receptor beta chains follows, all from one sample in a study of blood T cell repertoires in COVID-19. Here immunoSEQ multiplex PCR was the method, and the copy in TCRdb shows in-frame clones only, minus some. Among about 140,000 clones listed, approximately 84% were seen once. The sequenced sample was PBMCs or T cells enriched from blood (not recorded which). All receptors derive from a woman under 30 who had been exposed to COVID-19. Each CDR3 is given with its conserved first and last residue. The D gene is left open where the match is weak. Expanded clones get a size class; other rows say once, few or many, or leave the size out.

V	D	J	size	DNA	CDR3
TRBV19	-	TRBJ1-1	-	TGTGCCAGTAGCATTTCTACAGTGAACACTGAAGCTTTCTTT	CASSISTVNTEAFF
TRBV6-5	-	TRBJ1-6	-	TGTGCCAGCAGTTACTCGATTGTGGGGGCGGATTCACCCCTCCACTTT	CASSYSIVGADSPLHF
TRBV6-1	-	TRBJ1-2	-	TGTGCCAGCAGTGAGAGGGCGAAAGATGTCCGGGGCTACACCTTC	CASSERAKDVRGYTF
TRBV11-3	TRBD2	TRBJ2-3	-	TGTGCCAGCAGCTTGACTAGCGGGAGCGGCTTCCCAGATACGCAGTATTTT	CASSLTSGSGFPDTQYF
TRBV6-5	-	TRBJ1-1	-	TGTGCCAGCAGTTACGATTGGCGGGGCACTGAAGCTTTCTTT	CASSYDWRGTEAFF
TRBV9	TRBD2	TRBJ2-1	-	TGTGCCAGCAGCGTAGGAGATAGCGGGGGGAATGAGCAGTTCTTC	CASSVGDSGGNEQFF
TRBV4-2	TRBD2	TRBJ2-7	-	TGTGCCAGCAGCCAAGGGGAAGGGACTAGCGTTGGATGGCAGTACTTC	CASSQGEGTSVGWQYF
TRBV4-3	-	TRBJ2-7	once	TGCGCCAGCAGCCAAGATCGGGCAGGGCACTACGAGCAGTACTTC	CASSQDRAGHYEQYF
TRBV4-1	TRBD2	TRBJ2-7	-	TGCGCCAGCAGCCGAGGACTAGCACGGGGGGGCTACGAGCAGTACTTC	CASSRGLARGGYEQYF
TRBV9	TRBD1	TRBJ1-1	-	TGTGCCAGCAGCGTTGGACAGGGAAGTCCGAACACTGAAGCTTTCTTT	CASSVGQGSPNTEAFF
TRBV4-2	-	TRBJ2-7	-	TGTGCCAGCAGCCAAGGGCAGGGGTGGTACGAGCAGTACTTC	CASSQGQGWYEQYF
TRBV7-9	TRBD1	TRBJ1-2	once	TGTGCCAGCAGAACCGACAGGGTTGATAATGGCTACACCTTC	CASRTDRVDNGYTF
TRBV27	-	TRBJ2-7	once	TGTGCCAGCAGTCTGGTATACGGACAGGGAGGGAGGGCAGGTTACGAGCAGTACTTC	CASSLVYGQGGRAGYEQYF
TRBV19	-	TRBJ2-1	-	TGTGCCAGTATGAGGGGAGGAGGGAATGAGCAGTTCTTC	CASMRGGGNEQFF
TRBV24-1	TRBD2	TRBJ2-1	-	TGTGCCACCAGTGACCTACCGGGACTAGGTGGCAATGAGCAGTTCTTC	CATSDLPGLGGNEQFF
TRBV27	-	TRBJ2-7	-	TGTGCCAGCAGTTTACTCGCAGGGCACGAGCAGTACTTC	CASSLLAGHEQYF
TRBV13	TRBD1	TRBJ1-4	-	TGTGCCAGCAGCTCGGGGACAGATGAAAAACTGTTTTTT	CASSSGTDEKLFF
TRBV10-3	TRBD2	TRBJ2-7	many	TGTGCCATCAGTGAGCCGTGGGCTAGCGGTTACGAGCAGTACTTC	CAISEPWASGYEQYF